These T cell receptor beta chains were read from a single sample in a study of blood T cell repertoires in COVID-19. The protocol was immunoSEQ multiplex PCR, while the TCRdb copy is restricted to in-frame clones and leaves out a portion. The repertoire holds about 150,000 clones, with roughly 90% as singletons. Sequencing was performed on PBMCs or T cells enriched from blood (not recorded which). The receptors come from a man aged 45-65 years who had recovered from COVID-19. CDR3s include the opening cysteine and the closing phenylalanine or tryptophan. Each record gives: J gene, clone size, V gene, D gene, CDR3 length, CDR3 protein, CDR3 DNA. D genes are given only for firm matches. Clone size is stated in some rows and not others, as once, few, many or a class when expanded.

>TRBJ1-5|NA|TRBV18|TRBD1|16
CASSPFGTGFNQPQHF
TGTGCCAGCTCCCCTTTCGGGACAGGGTTCAATCAGCCCCAGCATTTT
>TRBJ2-6|NA|TRBV15|NA|16
CATSRDRGSGANVLTF
TGTGCCACCAGCAGAGATCGCGGCTCTGGGGCCAACGTCCTGACTTTC
>TRBJ1-1|NA|TRBV28|TRBD1|15
CASSLTGLGDTEAFF
TGTGCCAGCAGTTTGACAGGGCTAGGGGACACTGAAGCTTTCTTT
>TRBJ1-1|NA|TRBV11-2|TRBD1|16
CASSLVGQGLNTEAFF
TGTGCCAGCAGCTTAGTGGGACAGGGGTTGAACACTGAAGCTTTCTTT
>TRBJ2-3|NA|TRBV30|TRBD2|17
CAWSVSVGGGRTDTQYF
TGTGCCTGGAGTGTGTCGGTTGGGGGGGGAAGGACAGATACGCAGTATTTT
>TRBJ1-6|NA|TRBV6-5|TRBD1|15
CASSYVRTGGTPLHF
TGTGCCAGCAGTTACGTTAGGACAGGGGGGACACCCCTCCACTTT
>TRBJ2-1|NA|TRBV4-3|TRBD2|15
CASSHRLALDNEQFF
TGCGCCAGCAGCCACAGACTAGCGTTGGACAATGAGCAGTTCTTC
>TRBJ1-4|few|TRBV5-4|TRBD1|15
CASSLGGQGDEKLFF
TGTGCCAGCAGCCTGGGGGGACAGGGGGATGAAAAACTGTTTTTT
>TRBJ2-5|NA|TRBV5-6|NA|14
CASSHGPQGETQYF
TGTGCCAGCAGCCACGGCCCCCAGGGAGAGACCCAGTACTTC
>TRBJ2-1|NA|TRBV10-3|TRBD2|16
CAISERVAGIYNEQFF
TGTGCCATCAGTGAGAGAGTAGCGGGGATCTACAATGAGCAGTTCTTC
>TRBJ1-6|NA|TRBV7-9|TRBD1|16
CASSPPLRQGYSPLHF
TGTGCCAGCAGCCCGCCGCTCAGACAGGGTTATTCACCCCTCCACTTT
>TRBJ1-2|NA|TRBV5-1|NA|14
CASSLQTGDYGYTF
TGCGCCAGCAGCTTGCAGACAGGTGACTATGGCTACACCTTC
>TRBJ2-5|NA|TRBV7-3|TRBD1|15
CASSLRQGSQETQYF
TGTGCCAGCAGCCTAAGACAGGGATCGCAAGAGACCCAGTACTTC
>TRBJ1-6|NA|TRBV5-1|NA|12
CASSLGSSPLHF
TGCGCCAGCAGCTTGGGTAGCTCACCCCTCCACTTT
>TRBJ1-3|NA|TRBV19|NA|17
CASSLWGRSPSGNTIYF
TGTGCCAGTAGTCTCTGGGGGCGCTCCCCCTCTGGAAACACCATATATTTT
>TRBJ1-3|NA|TRBV27|NA|13
CASSQETGNTIYF
TGTGCCAGCAGCCAGGAAACTGGAAACACCATATATTTT
>TRBJ1-2|few|TRBV11-2|NA|14
CASSGWGANYGYTF
TGTGCCAGCAGCGGGTGGGGCGCTAACTATGGCTACACCTTC
>TRBJ1-1|NA|TRBV3-1/TRBV3-2|NA|15
CASSQEASRGTEAFF
TGTGCCAGCAGCCAAGAGGCCAGCCGGGGCACTGAAGCTTTCTTT
>TRBJ2-1|NA|TRBV20-1|NA|15
CSASGVGLPYNEQFF
TGCAGTGCTAGTGGTGTGGGACTGCCTTACAATGAGCAGTTCTTC
>TRBJ2-7|NA|TRBV27|TRBD2|15
CASSPDSGGLYEQYF
TGTGCCAGCAGTCCCGATAGCGGGGGGCTCTACGAGCAGTACTTC
>TRBJ1-2|NA|TRBV9|TRBD1|17
CASSPRDRGLFVYGYTF
TGTGCCAGCAGCCCCCGGGACAGGGGGCTTTTTGTCTATGGCTACACCTTC
>TRBJ1-1|NA|TRBV10-3|NA|12
CAISSGNTEAFF
TGTGCCATCAGTAGCGGGAACACTGAAGCTTTCTTT